The T cell receptor (beta chain) described here comes from a study of cytomegalovirus exposure and HLA in healthy donors. The PCR was carried out with 60 Vbeta primers and 13 Jbeta primers. The protocol was immunoSEQ multiplex PCR, while the TCRdb copy is restricted to in-frame clones and leaves out a portion. Among 150,000 to 200,000 clones, roughly 79% were seen once, and the ten largest hold around 15%. Study results and limitations: Sequencing depth roughly uniform across donors was assumed in presence/absence analyses. A classifier reportedly called cytomegalovirus status with high sensitivity and specificity.

This CDR3 has 16 residues. Germline V gene data show CDR1 as SNHLY and CDR2 as FYNNEI. V dropped 4 bases and J dropped 7; count of bases not matched to a gene: 8. As for this clone: The antigen is undetermined.

The chain couples TRBV2 to TRBJ2-5; 14 positions agree with TRBD2. The sample comprised PBMCs. The receptor was isolated from a man aged 45 to 65 in good health and CMV-seropositive. CDR3 bases: TGTGCCAGCAGTGGGGCGGGGACTAGCGGGGGTGGGACCCAGTACTTC. This gives the protein CASSGAGTSGGGTQYF.